The next 19 T cell receptor beta chains were all read from a single sample in a study of blood T cell repertoires in COVID-19. Repertoires were generated with immunoSEQ multiplex PCR, while TCRdb's copy carries only in-frame clones and drops some. The table lists some 220,000 clones, almost 85% of them singletons. The sequencing input was peripheral blood. Receptors were obtained from an older woman with COVID-19, enrolled during active disease.

This sequence joins TRBV6-6 and TRBJ1-3; D may be TRBD1 (6 bases). The CDR3 has 15 residues. V lost 9 bases and J 0 bases, leaving 15 bases between the germline ends. Germline assignment: CDR1 MNHNY and CDR2 SVGAGI (reference sequence). The CDR3 nucleotides are TGTGCCAGTGGAATGGACAGTTTCTCTGGAAACACCATATATTTT. This gives the protein CASGMDSFSGNTIYF.

This sequence joins TRBV6-5 and TRBJ1-1; D possibly corresponds to TRBD1 (6 bases). Trimming cost V 6 bases and J 4 bases, with 6 bases left between them. The CDR3 has 11 residues. Per the germline V gene, CDR1 is MNHEY and CDR2 is SVGAGI. This CDR3 reads CASRGGTEAFF. In DNA form, the CDR3 reads TGTGCCAGCAGAGGGGGCACTGAAGCTTTCTTT.

This chain connects TRBV12-5 to TRBJ1-1, with 11 bases that match TRBD1. The V and J ends lost 2 bases and 6 bases, in that order; junction bases with no gene match: 8. Germline assignment: CDR1 LGHNT and CDR2 FRNRAP. The CDR3 loop spans 16 amino acids. Written as DNA, the CDR3 is TGTGCTAGTGGTTTGCCAACCGGGACAGGGGGGGCTGAAGCTTTCTTT. The encoded protein is CASGLPTGTGGAEAFF.

This clone showed up just a few times. The chain couples TRBV19 to TRBJ2-3; D not certain. The CDR3 runs 16 residues. The germline CDR1 and CDR2 sequences are LNHDA and SQIVND (reference sequence). V lost 5 bases to trimming and J lost 1 base, with 16 bases between them. For the CDR3, the DNA is TGTGCCAGTAGTCCACCTAGAGGTTTAGGCACAGATACGCAGTATTTT. This codes for CASSPPRGLGTDTQYF.

The chain couples TRBV5-1 to TRBJ1-6; 7 bases are shared with TRBD1. The CDR3 is 15 residues long. With 3 bases clipped from V and 10 bases from J, the junction kept 10 bases outside the gene matches. Germline assignment: CDR1 SGHRS and CDR2 YFSETQ. The DNA of the CDR3 is TGCGCCAGCAGCTCCCAGACAGGGCCGACCTCACCCCTCCACTTT. It is translated as CASSSQTGPTSPLHF.

This chain uses TRBV4-2 with TRBJ2-3; the match to TRBD2 covers 7 bases. Germline V gene data show CDR1 as LGHNA and CDR2 as YNFKEQ. V lost 1 base, J lost 1 base, and 8 bases stayed unmatched. The length of the CDR3 is 17 residues. The CDR3 loop reads CASSQGAAGDGTDTQYF. The DNA of the CDR3 is TGTGCCAGCAGCCAAGGGGCGGCGGGAGACGGCACAGATACGCAGTATTTT.

In its sample, this clone was seen many times. V is TRBV25-1 and J is TRBJ1-2; D is perhaps TRBD1 (5 bases). CDR1 MGHDK and CDR2 SYGVNS come from the germline V gene. Trimming stripped 7 bases from V and 8 bases from J, with 20 bases between. The CDR3 contains 14 residues. The chain's CDR3 is CASNRGSRDFGYTF. CDR3 in DNA: TGTGCCAGCAATCGCGGTTCGCGGGACTTCGGCTACACCTTC.

This rearrangement joins TRBV18 to TRBJ1-1; D is ambiguous. The CDR3 runs to 15 residues. Germline V gene data show CDR1 as KGHSH and CDR2 as LQKENI. V was shortened by 3 bases and J by 0 bases, with 11 bases between the two germline ends. CDR3 nucleotide sequence: TGTGCCAGCTCACCTGCCCTGACTATGAACACTGAAGCTTTCTTT. It codes for CASSPALTMNTEAFF.

This chain joins TRBV19 and TRBJ1-5; TRBD1 might be the D (5 bases). Trimming took off 3 bases at V and 3 bases at J, with 12 bases between the two ends. Germline V lookup: CDR1 LNHDA, CDR2 SQIVND (reference sequence). This CDR3 comprises 15 residues. CDR3 bases: TGTGCCAGTAGTATCGATGGGGCGTACAATCAGCCCCAGCATTTT. Its protein is CASSIDGAYNQPQHF.

The chain combines TRBV7-8 with TRBJ2-7; 9 bases are a match to TRBD1. This CDR3 region has 16 residues. Per germline, CDR1 SGHVS and CDR2 FQNEAQ. J lost 5 bases, V lost 3 bases, and 11 bases had no gene match. Here the CDR3 reads CASSFSRGTGGNEQYF. The CDR3 coding sequence is TGTGCCAGCAGCTTCTCCCGCGGTACAGGGGGCAACGAGCAGTACTTC.

V gene TRBV6-5 combines with J gene TRBJ1-2; 8 bases match TRBD1. Germline V gene data show CDR1 as MNHEY and CDR2 as SVGAGI. The trim removed 5 bases at V and 6 bases at J, leaving 5 bases unmatched. The CDR3 contains 13 residues. The CDR3 DNA reads TGTGCCAGCAGTCCGGACAGGGCACATGGCTACACCTTC. It is translated as CASSPDRAHGYTF.

The V gene is TRBV29-1, the J gene TRBJ2-5, with D hard to call. The CDR3 is 14 amino acids. V lost 3 bases, J lost 2 bases, and 13 bases lay in between. From germline, CDR1 is SQVTM and CDR2 ANQGSEA. The CDR3 sequence is CSVDSWVRQETQYF. CDR3 nucleotides: TGCAGCGTTGATTCGTGGGTCAGGCAAGAGACCCAGTACTTC.

This clone occurred a few times. The V call is TRBV7-9, the J call TRBJ1-3, with D tentatively TRBD1 (6 bases). CDR1 is SEHNR, CDR2 FQNEAQ, per germline (reference sequence). V was trimmed by 5 bases and J by 0 bases, leaving 17 bases between them. The CDR3 runs 17 residues. The CDR3 nucleotides are TGTGCCAGCAGCAGGGGGGGCAGCGCTAACTCTGGAAACACCATATATTTT. Protein: CASSRGGSANSGNTIYF.

The V call is TRBV5-6, the J call TRBJ1-5, with a weak D call TRBD1 (6 bases). Looked up from germline, CDR1 is SGHDT and CDR2 is YYEEEE. The CDR3 runs 15 residues. V lost 2 bases, J lost 2 bases, and 11 bases lay in between. This CDR3 reads CASSFQGRGNQPQHF. Here the CDR3 DNA reads TGTGCCAGCAGCTTTCAGGGGAGAGGCAATCAGCCCCAGCATTTT.

The rearrangement joins TRBV27 to TRBJ2-3, with TRBD2 matching 8 bases. Germline trimming cut 6 bases from V and 0 bases from J; bases unmatched to any gene: 5. The CDR3 has 15 amino acids. The germline CDR1 and CDR2 sequences are MNHEY and SMNVEV (reference sequence). CDR3 DNA: TGTGCCAGCAGGAGGACTAGCCCCAGCACAGATACGCAGTATTTT. Translating gives CASRRTSPSTDTQYF.

This clone was counted only a few times. CDR3 protein: CASSFANPNTIYF. CDR3 nucleotide sequence: TGTGCCAGCAGTTTCGCGAACCCAAACACCATATATTTT. The rearrangement uses TRBV6-2 or TRBV6-3 and TRBJ1-3; D gene unclear. V lost 4 bases, J lost 6 bases, and 10 bases lay in between. The CDR3 extends over 13 amino acids. The V gene's germline CDR1 is MNHEY and CDR2 SVGEGT.

The rearrangement uses TRBV5-6 and TRBJ2-5, with D possibly being TRBD2 (6 bases). V gave up 5 bases and J gave up 1 base, with 12 bases separating them. CDR3 length: 14 residues. From germline, CDR1 is SGHDT and CDR2 YYEEEE. The CDR3: CASSLGDSQETQYF. DNA of the CDR3: TGTGCCAGCAGTCTAGGGGACTCCCAAGAGACCCAGTACTTC. Using reference TRBV5-6 and TRBJ2-5 for the parts outside the CDR3, the full variable domain is DAGVTQSPTHLIKTRGQQVTLRCSPKSGHDTVSWYQQALGQGPQFIFQYYEEEERQRGNFPDRFSGHQFPNYSSELNVNALLLGDSALYLCASSLGDSQETQYFGPGTRLLVL.

This chain connects TRBV9 to TRBJ1-3; 7 nucleotides match TRBD1. The CDR3 runs to 17 residues. V lost 0 bases, J lost 0 bases, and 6 bases stayed unmatched. Germline V CDR1 and CDR2: SGDLS, YYNGEE. The CDR3 DNA sequence: TGTGCCAGCAGCGTAGGAGGAGGGGGCGTCTCTGGAAACACCATATATTTT. Protein: CASSVGGGGVSGNTIYF.

This clone was picked up a small number of times. V usage is TRBV7-6 and J usage is TRBJ1-2, with a possible D match to TRBD1 (6 bases). V lost 1 base and J 7 bases, leaving 31 bases between the germline ends. This CDR3 region has 20 residues. The germline V gene encodes CDR1 SGHVS and CDR2 FNYEAQ. The CDR3 DNA reads TGTGCCAGCAGCTTAGTCGTCGGGACAAGACTTATACCAGTTGTGGGTGGCTACACCTTC. Its protein product is CASSLVVGTRLIPVVGGYTF.